The sample holds many counts of the clone carrying this T cell receptor (beta chain). TCRdb reprocessed the RT-PCR reads with MiXCR, giving one entry per CDR3 protein. The data contain about 700,000 distinct CDR3 sequences, approximately 14% of them singletons. The V end was cut by 1 base, the J end by 3 bases, with 14 bases between. Per the germline V gene, CDR1 is SGHTA and CDR2 is FQGNSA. This CDR3 is built from 16 residues. The sequence was obtained from a female donor in good health, serving as a healthy control. J is TRBJ2-3 and V is TRBV7-2; D is unclear. Sequencing input: memory CD4+ T cells from blood. The CDR3: CASSLVSNPLTDTQYF. The CDR3 DNA sequence: TGTGCCAGCAGCTTAGTATCCAATCCCCTAACAGATACGCAGTATTTT.